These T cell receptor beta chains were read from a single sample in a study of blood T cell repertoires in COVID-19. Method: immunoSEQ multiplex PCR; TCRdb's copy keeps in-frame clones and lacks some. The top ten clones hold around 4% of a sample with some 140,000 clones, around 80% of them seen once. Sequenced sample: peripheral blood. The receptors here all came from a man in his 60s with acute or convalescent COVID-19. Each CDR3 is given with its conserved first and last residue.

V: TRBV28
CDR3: CASRKLAGGANEQFF

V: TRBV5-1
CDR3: CASSLAGSEYNEQFF

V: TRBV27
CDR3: CASSRRQGTYEQYF

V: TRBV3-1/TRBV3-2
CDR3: CASSPTEQETQYF

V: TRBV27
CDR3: CASSLSGEGQPQHF

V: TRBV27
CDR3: CASSLQGQGHTIYF

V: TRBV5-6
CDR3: CASSLGVPNGSPYF

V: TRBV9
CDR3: CASSASTGGNEQFF

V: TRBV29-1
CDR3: CSVQGQGVSEAFF

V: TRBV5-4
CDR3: CASSFLAGGGETQYF

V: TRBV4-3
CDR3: CASSPGTGEKLFF

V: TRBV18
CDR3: CASSAGTGVSYEQYF

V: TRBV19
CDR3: CASSIAAGGLDNEQFF

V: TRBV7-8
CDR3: CASSSSRTGQWGTEAFF

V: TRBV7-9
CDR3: CASSGQGSNTGELFF

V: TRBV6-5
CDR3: CASRTSGAYEQYF

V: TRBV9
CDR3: CASSPRTTANYGYTF

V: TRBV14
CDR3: CASSQEVRGGTDTQYF

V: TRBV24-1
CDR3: CATKDSQETQYF

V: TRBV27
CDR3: CASSPLGGEGPDTQYF

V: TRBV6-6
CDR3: CATARGRDNEKLFF

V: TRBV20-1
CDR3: CSASSGQGETQYF